This T cell receptor (beta chain) was documented in a study of a mutant IDH1 vaccine in newly diagnosed glioma. Background on the study: Administration of eight vaccinations to patients took place in weeks 1, 3, 5, 7, 11, 15, 19, 23. Previous care, which was radiotherapy, temozolomide, or both, most often involved both. Overall study results and limits: Among top peripheral T cell clonotypes, changes seemed unrelated to pseudoprogression. There were vaccine-induced immune responses in roughly 92% of the patients.

CDR1 and CDR2 from the germline V gene are SGHTA and FQGNSA. V lost 3 bases to trimming and J lost 7 bases, with 12 bases between them. The CDR3 consists of 13 residues. The data were produced by immunoSEQ multiplex PCR, yet TCRdb's version contains in-frame clones alone and is incomplete. The sample has tens of thousands of clones, roughly 82% seen once; the top ten hold 2.5% to 3.5%. Time point given: week 5, during vaccination. Doses comprised 300 ug of mutant IDH1 20-mer peptide each, plus topical imiquimod. For this clone: Its specificity is not known.

V usage is TRBV7-2 and J usage is TRBJ1-2, with TRBD1 as a possible D gene (6 bases). The sequencing used PBMCs, collected from a glioma patient whose treatment included an IDH1 peptide vaccine. The clonotype was recovered from a woman between 18 and 29 years old with glioma. Some clones in this sample may be carry-over from other donors' samples. CDR3 DNA: TGTGCCAGCAGCTTCCGGGGGCAAGTTGGCTACACCTTC. Translation gives CASSFRGQVGYTF.